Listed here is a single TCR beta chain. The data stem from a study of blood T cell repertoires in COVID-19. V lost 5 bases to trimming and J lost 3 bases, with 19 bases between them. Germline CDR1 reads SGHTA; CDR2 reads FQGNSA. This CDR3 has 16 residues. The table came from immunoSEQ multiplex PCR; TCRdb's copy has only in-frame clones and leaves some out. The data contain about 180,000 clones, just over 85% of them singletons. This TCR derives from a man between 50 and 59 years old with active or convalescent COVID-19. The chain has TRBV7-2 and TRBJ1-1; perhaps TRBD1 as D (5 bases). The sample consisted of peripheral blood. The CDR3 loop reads CASSGSGGGWYTEAFF. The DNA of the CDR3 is TGTGCCAGCAGCGGCTCGGGGGGAGGTTGGTACACTGAAGCTTTCTTT.